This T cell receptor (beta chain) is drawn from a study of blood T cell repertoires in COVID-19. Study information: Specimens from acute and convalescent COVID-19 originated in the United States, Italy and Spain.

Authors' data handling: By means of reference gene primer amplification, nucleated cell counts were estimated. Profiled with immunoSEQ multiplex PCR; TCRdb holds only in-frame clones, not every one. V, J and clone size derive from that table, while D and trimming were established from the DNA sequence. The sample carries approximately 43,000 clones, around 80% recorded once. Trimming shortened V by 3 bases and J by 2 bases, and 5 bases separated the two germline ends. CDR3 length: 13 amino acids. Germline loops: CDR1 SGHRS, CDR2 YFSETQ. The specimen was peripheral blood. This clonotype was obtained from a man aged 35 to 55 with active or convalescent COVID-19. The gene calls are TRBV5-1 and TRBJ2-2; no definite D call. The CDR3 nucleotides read TGCGCCAGCAGCTCTACTAACACCGGGGAGCTGTTTTTT. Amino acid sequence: CASSSTNTGELFF.